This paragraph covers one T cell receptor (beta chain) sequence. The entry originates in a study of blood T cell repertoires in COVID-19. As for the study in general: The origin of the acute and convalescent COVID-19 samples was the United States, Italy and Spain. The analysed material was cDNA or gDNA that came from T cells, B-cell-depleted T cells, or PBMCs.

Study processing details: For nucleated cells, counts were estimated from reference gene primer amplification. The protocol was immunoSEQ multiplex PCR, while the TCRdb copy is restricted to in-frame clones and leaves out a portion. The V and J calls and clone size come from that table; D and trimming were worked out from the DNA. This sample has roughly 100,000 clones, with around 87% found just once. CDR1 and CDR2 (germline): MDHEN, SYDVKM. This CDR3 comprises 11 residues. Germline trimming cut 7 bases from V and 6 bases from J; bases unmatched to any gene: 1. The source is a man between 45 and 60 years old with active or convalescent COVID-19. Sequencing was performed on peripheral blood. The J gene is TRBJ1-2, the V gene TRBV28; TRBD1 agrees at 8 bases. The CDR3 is CASMTGDGYTF. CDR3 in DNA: TGTGCCAGCATGACAGGGGATGGCTACACCTTC.